A single sample is the source of the 28 T cell receptor beta chains below, sequenced in a study of T cells in localized non-small cell lung cancer. Method: immunoSEQ multiplex PCR; TCRdb's copy keeps in-frame clones and lacks some. The sample has some 64,000 clones; roughly 76% are singletons. Material: PBMCs, obtained before any cancer treatment. These receptor sequences come from a man aged 35 to 70 with stage II lung adenocarcinoma.

This chain joins TRBV19 and TRBJ1-5, with TRBD1 matching 7 bases. The length of the CDR3 is 14 residues. In germline, CDR1 is LNHDA, CDR2 SQIVND (reference sequence). With 6 bases clipped from V and 4 bases from J, the junction kept 6 bases outside the gene matches. The CDR3 spells CASRWGQNNQPQHF. CDR3 nucleotides: TGTGCCAGTAGATGGGGACAGAATAATCAGCCCCAGCATTTT.

V and J are TRBV2 and TRBJ2-3; 9 bases agree with TRBD2. The CDR3 covers 17 residues. V trimming: 4 bases; J trimming: 4 bases; junction bases outside the gene matches: 12. The germline V gene encodes CDR1 SNHLY and CDR2 FYNNEI. The CDR3 DNA reads as TGTGCCAGCAGTGCGACAGCGGGAGGCTTACGGTCAGATACGCAGTATTTT. This encodes CASSATAGGLRSDTQYF.

The CDR3 spells CASSEASWGDYGYTF. The CDR3, as DNA: TGTGCCAGCAGTGAAGCAAGCTGGGGAGACTATGGCTACACCTTC. The chain employs TRBV6-1 and TRBJ1-2; no firm D call. This CDR3 contains 15 residues. Germline-derived CDR1 and CDR2 are MNHNS and SASEGT. Trimming took off 0 bases at V and 3 bases at J, with 11 bases between the two ends.

This clone was counted a few times. V usage is TRBV27 and J usage is TRBJ2-7; D not certain. Germline V CDR1 and CDR2: MNHEY, SMNVEV (reference sequence). Trimming removed 8 bases from V and 0 bases from J, with 8 bases in between. This CDR3 is 12 amino acids long. CDR3 in amino acids: CASEDDSYEQYF. In DNA, the CDR3 is TGTGCCAGCGAGGACGACTCCTACGAGCAGTACTTC.

This clone was recorded only once. The gene calls are TRBV6-5 and TRBJ2-6; D is possibly TRBD1 (5 bases). The CDR3 totals 15 residues. V shed 2 bases and J shed 4 bases, with 9 bases lying between them. Germline V gene data show CDR1 as MNHEY and CDR2 as SVGAGI. Here the CDR3 reads CASSYGARGANVLTF. CDR3 sequence (DNA): TGTGCCAGCAGTTACGGGGCGCGGGGGGCCAACGTCCTGACTTTC.

The chain combines TRBV5-1 with TRBJ2-3, with TRBD2 identical over 8 bases. V shed 2 bases and J 4 bases; nucleotides not matched to a gene: 6. This CDR3 comprises 15 residues. Per germline, CDR1 SGHRS and CDR2 YFSETQ. This CDR3 is CASSLAGEGPDTQYF. CDR3 bases: TGCGCCAGCAGCTTAGCGGGAGAGGGCCCAGATACGCAGTATTTT.

V and J are TRBV5-1 and TRBJ1-4, with D tentatively TRBD1 (5 bases). This CDR3 region has 13 residues. Germline V CDR1 and CDR2: SGHRS, YFSETQ. Trimming cost V 3 bases and J 8 bases, with 11 bases left between them. CDR3 protein: CASSSTESEKLFF. DNA of the CDR3: TGCGCCAGCAGCTCGACAGAGAGCGAAAAACTGTTTTTT.

The gene calls are TRBV6-5 and TRBJ2-7, with D possibly TRBD2 on 6 matching bases. The germline gives CDR1 MNHEY, CDR2 SVGAGI. The V gene lost 6 bases and the J gene lost 0 bases, with 15 bases spanning the gap. This CDR3 is 15 amino acids long. The CDR3 loop is CASRGTSSSSYEQYF. CDR3 bases: TGTGCCAGCAGAGGGACTTCCTCGAGCTCCTACGAGCAGTACTTC.

The chain employs TRBV9 and TRBJ2-3, with a weak D call TRBD2 (6 bases). Trimming took 4 bases from V and 9 from J, leaving 21 bases between them. The CDR3 has 15 residues. Germline lookup yields CDR1 SGDLS and CDR2 YYNGEE. CDR3 sequence reads: CASSPSTGTPNTQYF. The CDR3 DNA reads as TGTGCCAGCAGCCCTTCAACCGGGACTCCAAACACGCAGTATTTT.

V usage is TRBV5-4 and J usage is TRBJ1-1; 7 bases match TRBD1. CDR3 size: 15 residues. V shed 1 base and J 0 bases; nucleotides not matched to a gene: 3. The germline V gene has CDR1 SGHNT and CDR2 YYREEE (reference sequence). The CDR3 is CASSLPGQMNTEAFF. CDR3 coding DNA: TGTGCCAGCAGCTTGCCGGGACAGATGAACACTGAAGCTTTCTTT.

The chain carries TRBV7-2 and TRBJ1-1; 7 positions agree with TRBD1. Germline trimming cut 4 bases from V and 1 base from J; bases unmatched to any gene: 6. The CDR3 length is 15 residues. CDR1 and CDR2 from the germline V gene are SGHTA and FQGNSA. The chain's CDR3 is CASSSGQLRNTEAFF. The CDR3 bases are TGTGCCAGCAGCTCGGGACAGCTGAGGAACACTGAAGCTTTCTTT.

Here the CDR3 reads CASSGGSGGGTQYF. The DNA for the CDR3 is TGTGCCTCCTCCGGAGGTAGCGGGGGAGGTACGCAGTATTTT. The chain links TRBV30 to TRBJ2-3, with TRBD2 matching 9 bases. The CDR3 spans 14 residues. From germline, CDR1 is GTSNPN and CDR2 SVGIG (reference sequence). The ends lost 7 bases at V and 8 bases at J; junction bases unmatched: 13. The whole variable domain, remainder taken from reference TRBV30 and TRBJ2-3, is SQTIHQWPATLVQPVGSPLSLECTVEGTSNPNLYWYRQAAGRGLQLLFYSVGIGQISSEVPQNLSASRPQDRQFILSSKKLLLSDSGFYLCASSGGSGGGTQYFGPGTRLTVL.

CDR3 residues: CAWSVLAGRTDTQYF. In DNA, the CDR3 is TGTGCCTGGAGTGTACTAGCGGGACGCACAGATACGCAGTATTTT. This chain links TRBV30 with TRBJ2-3; 10 nucleotides match TRBD2. The length of the CDR3 is 15 residues. Germline V gene data show CDR1 as GTSNPN and CDR2 as SVGIG (reference sequence). After removal of 0 bases from V and 1 base from J, the junction contained 1 base not matched to a gene.

This chain uses TRBV7-2 with TRBJ2-1; D gene uncertain. The CDR3 contains 13 residues. The germline V gene has CDR1 SGHTA and CDR2 FQGNSA. The ends were cut back, 4 bases at V and 9 bases at J, with 13 bases in the middle. The CDR3 spells CASSSPGFGEQFF. The DNA for the CDR3 is TGTGCCAGCAGCTCTCCCGGGTTCGGTGAGCAGTTCTTC.

The chain recombines TRBV5-5 with TRBJ2-5; the match to TRBD1 covers 12 bases. V lost 4 bases, J lost 5 bases, and 6 bases stayed unmatched. The length of the CDR3 is 15 residues. CDR1 and CDR2 (germline): SGHKS, YYEKEE (reference sequence). Written as DNA, the CDR3 is TGTGCCAGCAGCGAGGGGGACAGGGGGCGGGAGACCCAGTACTTC. Translating gives CASSEGDRGRETQYF.

The V gene is TRBV4-1, the J gene TRBJ1-2; D might be TRBD1 (5 bases). The CDR3 spans 14 residues. V dropped 0 bases and J dropped 4 bases, with 9 bases sitting between them. Looked up from germline, CDR1 is MGHRA and CDR2 is YSYEKL. The chain's CDR3 is CASSQEIGVYGYTF. CDR3 nucleotides: TGCGCCAGCAGCCAAGAAATAGGGGTCTATGGCTACACCTTC.

The CDR3 nucleotides are TGTGCCATCAGTGAGTCGTTACAGGACGAGCAGTACTTC. Its translation is CAISESLQDEQYF. The chain couples TRBV10-3 to TRBJ2-7, with a possible D match to TRBD1 (5 bases). Germline V gene lookup returns CDR1 ENHRY and CDR2 SYGVKD. Trimming cost V 0 bases and J 5 bases, with 8 bases left between them. This CDR3 is 13 amino acids long.

This clone was counted only a few times. The rearrangement joins TRBV11-1 to TRBJ1-1; D is perhaps TRBD1 (6 bases). The length of the CDR3 is 13 residues. The V and J ends lost 5 bases and 5 bases respectively, with 12 bases between them. Germline V gene sequence: CDR1 SGHAT, CDR2 FQDESV (reference sequence). The CDR3 DNA reads as TGTGCCAGCAGCCCTTACAGGGAAACTGAAGCTTTCTTT. It encodes CASSPYRETEAFF.

This chain joins TRBV9 and TRBJ2-7; tentative D call: TRBD1 (5 bases). Germline-derived CDR1 and CDR2 are SGDLS and YYNGEE. CDR3 length: 15 residues. V was trimmed by 0 bases and J by 3 bases, leaving 13 bases between them. The CDR3: CASSVGGQEYYEQYF. CDR3 DNA: TGTGCCAGCAGCGTAGGGGGCCAGGAATACTACGAGCAGTACTTC.

This clone was observed a single time. V and J are TRBV9 and TRBJ1-2; possible D gene TRBD1, 5 bases. CDR1 is SGDLS, CDR2 YYNGEE, per germline. Trimming cost V 2 bases and J 2 bases, with 7 bases left between them. The CDR3 sequence is 13 residues long. The CDR3 loop is CASSVPGNYGYTF. The CDR3 region has the DNA TGTGCCAGCAGCGTCCCAGGGAACTATGGCTACACCTTC.

This clone showed up just a few times. The chain has TRBV5-1 and TRBJ2-3; TRBD2 agrees at 7 bases. The CDR3 runs 16 residues. Germline V CDR1 and CDR2: SGHRS, YFSETQ. With V trimmed by 4 bases and J by 4 bases, 12 bases remained unmatched. CDR3 sequence: CASSPTLATMADTQYF. The CDR3 DNA is TGCGCCAGCAGCCCGACACTAGCGACCATGGCAGATACGCAGTATTTT.

This clone was found a few times. The CDR3 bases are TGTGCCAGTACCCGGACAGGGGGCACTGAAGCTTTCTTT. This gives the protein CASTRTGGTEAFF. The V call is TRBV19, the J call TRBJ1-1; 10 bases agree with TRBD1. The CDR3 totals 13 residues. From germline, CDR1 is LNHDA and CDR2 SQIVND (reference sequence). Unmatched junction bases numbered 3, after V lost 7 bases and J lost 4 bases.

The J gene is TRBJ2-7, the V gene TRBV6-5, with 9 bases identical to TRBD2. Germline V gene lookup returns CDR1 MNHEY and CDR2 SVGAGI. J lost 5 bases, V lost 3 bases, and 5 bases had no gene match. This CDR3 has 14 residues. The CDR3, as DNA: TGTGCCAGCAGTTATGGCGGGAGGGCCGACGAGCAGTACTTC. Amino acid sequence: CASSYGGRADEQYF.

To note about this clone: The identical CDR3 is also encoded by other nucleotide sequences in the sample. The chain has TRBV5-6 and TRBJ1-3; TRBD1 is a possible D gene (6 bases). This CDR3 is built from 16 residues. V lost 0 bases and J lost 3, with 13 bases in between. Looked up from germline, CDR1 is SGHDT and CDR2 is YYEEEE. CDR3 DNA sequence: TGTGCCAGCAGCTTGGGTCGGGGGGCAGGTGGAAACACCATATATTTT. Translated, it gives CASSLGRGAGGNTIYF.

The chain couples TRBV5-5 to TRBJ2-4, with D possibly being TRBD1 or TRBD2 (5 bases each). Trimming cost V 0 bases and J 5 bases, with 9 bases left between them. The CDR3 has 14 amino acids. Germline CDR1 reads SGHKS; CDR2 reads YYEKEE (reference sequence). The CDR3 bases are TGTGCCAGCAGCTTGGATCGGGGCCAAAACATTCAGTACTTC. Its protein product is CASSLDRGQNIQYF.

The J gene is TRBJ2-5, the V gene TRBV9; 7 nucleotides match TRBD2. V shed 4 bases and J 2 bases; nucleotides not matched to a gene: 5. The CDR3 loop spans 14 amino acids. Germline values: CDR1 SGDLS, CDR2 YYNGEE. The chain's CDR3 is CASSPGRAQETQYF. As DNA, the CDR3 is TGTGCCAGCAGCCCGGGGAGGGCTCAAGAGACCCAGTACTTC.

The gene calls are TRBV6-6 and TRBJ1-1; D gene unclear. Germline values: CDR1 MNHNY, CDR2 SVGAGI (reference sequence). Trimming took 6 bases from V and 12 from J, leaving 14 bases between them. CDR3 length: 11 residues. The CDR3 DNA reads as TGTGCCAGCAGGGACCGGACCAAGTCTTTCTTT. Translation gives CASRDRTKSFF.

The V call is TRBV5-1, the J call TRBJ2-1, with 13 nucleotides matching TRBD2. Germline V gives CDR1 SGHRS, CDR2 YFSETQ. The CDR3 is 15 residues long. Losses at the gene ends were 3 bases for V and 8 bases for J; bases not matched to a gene: 5. The CDR3 is CASSSGTSGIDEQFF. For the CDR3, the DNA is TGCGCCAGCAGCTCTGGGACTAGCGGGATCGATGAGCAGTTCTTC.